The 21 T cell receptor beta chains given below trace back to one sample, sequenced in a study of human T cells and chemical hapten exposure (dated by TCRdb to about 2021). The intended sense of this specimen's time point label: patch test 3, about 24 weeks after DPC sensitization. The sample's treatment or condition, from its label and the paper: therapeutic diphenylcyclopropenone sensitization with weekly scalp DPC. Library preparation employed RACE. The instrument was a NextSeq 500. The public reads were reprocessed in TCRdb via fastp at Q25 and MiXCR, keeping in-frame beta chains. Every distinct CDR3 protein forms one entry, paired with its most common genes and DNA. The sample has roughly 150,000 distinct CDR3 sequences on record, 28% of them singletons. The top ten clonotypes cover about 2.1% of the sample. The sequencing here drew on whole blood, taken in connection with sensitization to the hapten diphenylcyclopropenone (DPC). These receptors came from a woman aged 18-29 years with alopecia areata. Some clones in this sample may be carry-over from other donors' samples.

V and J are TRBV20-1 and TRBJ2-1; no definite D call. The V gene's germline CDR1 is DFQATT and CDR2 SNEGSKA (reference sequence). Trimming pared 3 bases from V and 4 bases from J, leaving 13 bases between. The CDR3 sequence is 14 residues long. The CDR3 nucleotides are TGCAGTGCTAGTCCCTTCGTCGGGTACAATGAGCAGTTCTTC. It yields the protein CSASPFVGYNEQFF.

The rearrangement uses TRBV7-6 and TRBJ1-5, with 8 bases lining up with TRBD1. The germline V gene encodes CDR1 SGHVS and CDR2 FNYEAQ. This CDR3 comprises 15 residues. With 2 bases clipped from V and 7 bases from J, the junction kept 7 bases outside the gene matches. CDR3 in DNA: TGTGCCAGCAGCTTAACGCCAGGGGGCCAACAGCCCCAGCATTTT. Protein product: CASSLTPGGQQPQHF.

The chain joins TRBV6-5 to TRBJ1-6; D ambiguous. V was shortened by 0 bases and J by 5 bases, with 14 bases between the two germline ends. CDR1 MNHEY and CDR2 SVGAGI come from the germline V gene. The CDR3 is 17 amino acids. CDR3 nucleotide sequence: TGTGCCAGCAGTTACTCGCGTAGAGGGCTCCATAATTCACCCCTCCACTTT. Protein product: CASSYSRRGLHNSPLHF.

The chain links TRBV4-3 to TRBJ2-3, with D unclear. The length of the CDR3 is 15 residues. Deletions cut 0 bases from V and 3 bases from J, with 10 bases between. Germline V gene lookup returns CDR1 LGHNA and CDR2 YSLEER. The CDR3 is CASSQEGQLTDTQYF. DNA of the CDR3: TGCGCCAGCAGCCAAGAGGGTCAACTAACAGATACGCAGTATTTT.

DNA of the CDR3: TGCAGTGCTCGGCCGACTAGCGGGATTTACGAGCAGTACTTC. It is translated as CSARPTSGIYEQYF. The J gene is TRBJ2-7, the V gene TRBV20-1; 11 positions match TRBD2. CDR1 is DFQATT, CDR2 SNEGSKA, per germline (reference sequence). Trimming cost V 5 bases and J 4 bases; bases outside gene matches: 7. The CDR3 contains 14 residues.

The V call is TRBV15, the J call TRBJ2-1; D is ambiguous. Trimming cost V 1 base and J 1 base, with 8 bases left between them. This CDR3 has 15 residues. Looked up from germline, CDR1 is LNHNV and CDR2 is YYDKDF (reference sequence). In DNA, the CDR3 is TGTGCCACCAGCAGAGTAAGTCCGTCCTACAATGAGCAGTTCTTC. This codes for CATSRVSPSYNEQFF.

The chain recombines TRBV4-1 with TRBJ2-2; D possibly corresponds to TRBD1 (6 bases). CDR1 is MGHRA and CDR2 is YSYEKL in the germline V gene. Trimming removed 3 bases at V and 1 base at J, with 12 bases between. The CDR3 length is 16 residues. The DNA of the CDR3 is TGCGCCAGCAGCCACGATCAGGACAGGAACACCGGGGAGCTGTTTTTT. Translation gives CASSHDQDRNTGELFF.

This clonotype was observed at least ten times. The rearrangement joins TRBV2 to TRBJ1-1; 9 bases are shared with TRBD1. Germline V gene data show CDR1 as SNHLY and CDR2 as FYNNEI. The CDR3 totals 13 residues. After removal of 6 bases from V and 5 bases from J, the junction contained 4 bases not matched to a gene. CDR3: CASRGTGWTEAFF. CDR3 sequence (DNA): TGTGCCAGCAGGGGGACAGGGTGGACTGAAGCTTTCTTT.

This clonotype has only a few counts. The rearrangement uses TRBV11-2 and TRBJ2-1, with 7 positions matching TRBD2. This CDR3 spans 15 amino acids. Germline CDR1 is SGHAT and CDR2 is FQNNGV. With V trimmed by 1 base and J by 7 bases, 7 bases remained unmatched. The CDR3 sequence: CASSLVSGGGNEQFF. The CDR3 DNA sequence: TGTGCCAGCAGCTTAGTCTCGGGGGGTGGAAATGAGCAGTTCTTC.

This chain links TRBV20-1 with TRBJ1-4; D perhaps matches TRBD1 (5 bases). Germline V CDR1 and CDR2: DFQATT, SNEGSKA (reference sequence). This CDR3 contains 18 residues. The germline V and J ends were trimmed by 5 bases and 5 bases, with 27 bases remaining between them. The CDR3 nucleotides read TGCAGTGCTCCTCCCCCCGGGACTTCAAATTGGGCAAATGAAAAACTGTTTTTT. This encodes CSAPPPGTSNWANEKLFF.

This clonotype was detected only a few times. The chain links TRBV20-1 to TRBJ2-5; 7 bases agree with TRBD1. Germline CDR1 is DFQATT and CDR2 is SNEGSKA (reference sequence). The junction had 0 bases not matched to a gene; V was cut back by 4 bases and J by 1 base. The CDR3 contains 12 residues. The chain's CDR3 is CSANRGQETQYF. The CDR3 DNA reads as TGCAGTGCTAACAGGGGCCAAGAGACCCAGTACTTC.

This rearrangement joins TRBV25-1 to TRBJ1-5; D may be TRBD1 (6 bases). Trimming shortened V by 4 bases and J by 5 bases, and 12 bases separated the two germline ends. CDR3 length: 14 residues. Per germline, CDR1 MGHDK and CDR2 SYGVNS. The CDR3 loop reads CASSAQGRDQPQHF. CDR3 DNA sequence: TGTGCCAGCAGTGCACAGGGCAGGGATCAGCCCCAGCATTTT.

The V call is TRBV4-1, the J call TRBJ1-3; no reliable D call. The CDR3 is 17 residues long. Germline lookup yields CDR1 MGHRA and CDR2 YSYEKL. V lost 0 bases to trimming and J lost 6 bases, with 18 bases between them. CDR3 sequence reads: CASSQEAVPTLENTIYF. The DNA of the CDR3 is TGCGCCAGCAGCCAAGAGGCGGTTCCTACTCTGGAAAACACCATATATTTT.

This clonotype was detected a few times. This chain connects TRBV6-5 to TRBJ2-5; TRBD1 matches 7 bases. The CDR3 loop spans 15 amino acids. The germline V gene has CDR1 MNHEY and CDR2 SVGAGI. V lost 5 bases to trimming and J lost 3 bases; unmatched junction nucleotides: 9. CDR3 loop: CASSLIGTAKETQYF. The CDR3, as DNA: TGTGCCAGCAGTCTTATTGGGACAGCAAAAGAGACCCAGTACTTC.

This clonotype was found a few times. The chain links TRBV4-3 to TRBJ2-1, with TRBD2 identical over 9 bases. This CDR3 spans 15 amino acids. Trimming at V came to 1 base and at J to 4 bases, leaving 2 bases not matched to a gene. CDR1 LGHNA and CDR2 YSLEER come from the germline V gene. The CDR3 protein is CASSQVRGGYNEQFF. The CDR3 DNA is TGCGCCAGCAGCCAAGTGCGGGGGGGATACAATGAGCAGTTCTTC.

This clonotype was observed a handful of times. V usage is TRBV7-9 and J usage is TRBJ2-7; the match to TRBD1 covers 7 bases. Looked up from germline, CDR1 is SEHNR and CDR2 is FQNEAQ (reference sequence). This CDR3 has 14 residues. J lost 5 bases, V lost 5 bases, and 9 bases had no gene match. The CDR3 DNA follows: TGTGCCAGCAGCCCGCGAGGACAGGTCCACGAGCAGTACTTC. Amino acids: CASSPRGQVHEQYF.

The chain employs TRBV7-8 and TRBJ1-5; 7 bases align to TRBD1. V was clipped by 5 bases and J by 4 bases; unmatched bases: 8. CDR3 length equals 15 residues. Germline V lookup: CDR1 SGHVS, CDR2 FQNEAQ. The CDR3 reads CASSPLGQVNQPQHF. CDR3 nucleotides: TGTGCCAGCAGCCCTCTCGGACAGGTTAATCAGCCCCAGCATTTT.

The chain recombines TRBV5-6 with TRBJ2-1; TRBD2 aligns across 9 bases. The germline V gene encodes CDR1 SGHDT and CDR2 YYEEEE. Losses at the gene ends were 2 bases for V and 11 bases for J; bases not matched to a gene: 11. This CDR3 is built from 15 residues. The CDR3 sequence is CASSFVAGDSGKQFF. CDR3 DNA sequence: TGTGCCAGCAGCTTCGTAGCGGGAGATTCGGGGAAGCAGTTCTTC.

This sequence joins TRBV18 and TRBJ1-1; D not resolved. The ends were cut back, 1 base at V and 4 bases at J, with 13 bases in the middle. The CDR3 length is 15 residues. Germline V gene lookup returns CDR1 KGHSH and CDR2 LQKENI. DNA of the CDR3: TGTGCCAGCTCACCACGAAAGAGTCCTCGCACTGAAGCTTTCTTT. Translated, it gives CASSPRKSPRTEAFF.

This clonotype was seen ten or more times. J is TRBJ2-1 and V is TRBV5-1; 9 bases map to TRBD2. The trim removed 0 bases at V and 7 bases at J, leaving 5 bases unmatched. Germline loops: CDR1 SGHRS, CDR2 YFSETQ. This CDR3 region has 15 residues. CDR3: CASSLDAGGINEQFF. The CDR3 region has the DNA TGCGCCAGCAGCTTGGATGCGGGGGGGATAAATGAGCAGTTCTTC.

V is TRBV20-1 and J is TRBJ2-6; D not certain. The germline V and J ends were trimmed by 0 bases and 5 bases, with 17 bases remaining between them. Germline assignment: CDR1 DFQATT and CDR2 SNEGSKA (reference sequence). This CDR3 region has 17 residues. The CDR3 bases are TGCAGTGCTAGAGATTCCGCTCGGCTGCGGTGGGCCAACGTCCTGACTTTC. Protein product: CSARDSARLRWANVLTF.